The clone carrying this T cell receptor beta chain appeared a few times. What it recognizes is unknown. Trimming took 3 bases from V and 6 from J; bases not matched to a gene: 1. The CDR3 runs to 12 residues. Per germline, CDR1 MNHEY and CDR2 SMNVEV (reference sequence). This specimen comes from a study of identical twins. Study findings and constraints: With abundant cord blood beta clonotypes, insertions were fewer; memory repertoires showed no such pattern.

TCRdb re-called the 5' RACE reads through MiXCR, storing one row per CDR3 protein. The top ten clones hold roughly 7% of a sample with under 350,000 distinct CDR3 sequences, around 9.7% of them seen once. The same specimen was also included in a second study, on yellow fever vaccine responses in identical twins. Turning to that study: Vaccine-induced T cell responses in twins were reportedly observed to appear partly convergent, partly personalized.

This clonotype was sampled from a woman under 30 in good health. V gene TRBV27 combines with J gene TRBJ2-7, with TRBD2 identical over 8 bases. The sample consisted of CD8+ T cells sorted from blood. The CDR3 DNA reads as TGTGCCAGCAGTTTTGCGGGGGGCGAGCAGTACTTC. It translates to CASSFAGGEQYF.